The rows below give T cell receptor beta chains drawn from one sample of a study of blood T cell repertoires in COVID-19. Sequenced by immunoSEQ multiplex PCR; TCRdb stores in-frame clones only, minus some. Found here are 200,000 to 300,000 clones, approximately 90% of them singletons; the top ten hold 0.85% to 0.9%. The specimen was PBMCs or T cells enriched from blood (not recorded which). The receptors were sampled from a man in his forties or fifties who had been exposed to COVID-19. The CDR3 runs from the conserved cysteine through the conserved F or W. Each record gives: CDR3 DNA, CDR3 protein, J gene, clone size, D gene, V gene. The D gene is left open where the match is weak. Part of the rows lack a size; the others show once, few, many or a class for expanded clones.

CDR3nt: TGTGCCAGCAGCGCCTTAGCGGTGGCGGATACGCAGTATTTT
CDR3aa: CASSALAVADTQYF
j_gene: TRBJ2-3
abundance: NA
d_gene: NA
v_gene: TRBV9

CDR3nt: TGTGCCAGCAGCTTACGGACTAGCGGGGGGGACACCGGGGAGCTGTTTTTT
CDR3aa: CASSLRTSGGDTGELFF
j_gene: TRBJ2-2
abundance: few
d_gene: TRBD2
v_gene: TRBV5-4

CDR3nt: TGCGCCAGCAGCTTGGGGGACAGGGCTGGCTACACCTTC
CDR3aa: CASSLGDRAGYTF
j_gene: TRBJ1-2
abundance: NA
d_gene: TRBD1
v_gene: TRBV5-1

CDR3nt: TGTGCCAGCAGTCAAGGGACAGGGGGCCACGAGCAGTACTTC
CDR3aa: CASSQGTGGHEQYF
j_gene: TRBJ2-7
abundance: NA
d_gene: TRBD1
v_gene: TRBV2

CDR3nt: TGTGCCAGCAGTTGGAGAGATACGCAGTATTTT
CDR3aa: CASSWRDTQYF
j_gene: TRBJ2-3
abundance: NA
d_gene: NA
v_gene: TRBV27

CDR3nt: TGTGCCACCTCCGTGGAGTGGTATGGCTACACCTTC
CDR3aa: CATSVEWYGYTF
j_gene: TRBJ1-2
abundance: NA
d_gene: NA
v_gene: TRBV28

CDR3nt: TGTGCCATCAGTGGGACAGGGAACGAGCAGTACTTC
CDR3aa: CAISGTGNEQYF
j_gene: TRBJ2-7
abundance: once
d_gene: TRBD1
v_gene: TRBV10-3

CDR3nt: TGTGCCAGCAGTTTATCGGGGCGGGGGGACTCAGATACGCAGTATTTT
CDR3aa: CASSLSGRGDSDTQYF
j_gene: TRBJ2-3
abundance: once
d_gene: TRBD2
v_gene: TRBV28

CDR3nt: TGTGCCAGCAGTGGAGGAACCTACGAGCAGTACTTC
CDR3aa: CASSGGTYEQYF
j_gene: TRBJ2-7
abundance: once
d_gene: NA
v_gene: TRBV6-2/TRBV6-3

CDR3nt: TGTGCCAGCAGTTTCATCGCCCCGGATCGACAGGAGACCTATAGCAATCAGCCCCAGCATTTT
CDR3aa: CASSFIAPDRQETYSNQPQHF
j_gene: TRBJ1-5
abundance: once
d_gene: NA
v_gene: TRBV27

CDR3nt: TGTGCCAGCAGCGTTCTCGGGACAGGGTCATACGAGCAGTACTTC
CDR3aa: CASSVLGTGSYEQYF
j_gene: TRBJ2-7
abundance: NA
d_gene: TRBD1
v_gene: TRBV7-8

CDR3nt: TGTGCCAGCAGTCCAGGGTCTCACTATGGCTACACCTTC
CDR3aa: CASSPGSHYGYTF
j_gene: TRBJ1-2
abundance: NA
d_gene: NA
v_gene: TRBV2

CDR3nt: TGTGCCAGCAGCCCTAGACAGGGTAGTATCACTGAAGCTTTCTTT
CDR3aa: CASSPRQGSITEAFF
j_gene: TRBJ1-1
abundance: NA
d_gene: TRBD1
v_gene: TRBV9

CDR3nt: TGTGCCAGCAGCTTAGAGCTAGCGTTAAGCACAGATACGCAGTATTTT
CDR3aa: CASSLELALSTDTQYF
j_gene: TRBJ2-3
abundance: NA
d_gene: NA
v_gene: TRBV11-2

CDR3nt: TGTGCCAGCAGTTTATCAACAGGGTACACTGAAGCTTTCTTT
CDR3aa: CASSLSTGYTEAFF
j_gene: TRBJ1-1
abundance: NA
d_gene: NA
v_gene: TRBV28

CDR3nt: TGCGCCAGCAGCTTGGACTTCGGGGGACTAACCAACTATGGCTACACCTTC
CDR3aa: CASSLDFGGLTNYGYTF
j_gene: TRBJ1-2
abundance: NA
d_gene: NA
v_gene: TRBV5-1

CDR3nt: TGTGCCAGCAGTTCCGGGACAGGATATTCACCCCTCCACTTT
CDR3aa: CASSSGTGYSPLHF
j_gene: TRBJ1-6
abundance: NA
d_gene: TRBD1
v_gene: TRBV28

CDR3nt: TGTGCCAGCAGCTTATGGGTCGGGATTAACACCGGGGAGCTGTTTTTT
CDR3aa: CASSLWVGINTGELFF
j_gene: TRBJ2-2
abundance: NA
d_gene: NA
v_gene: TRBV11-2

CDR3nt: TGTGCCAGCAGCCAAGAACTGACTAGCGGGGGGCGTAGCGGGGAGCTGTTTTTT
CDR3aa: CASSQELTSGGRSGELFF
j_gene: TRBJ2-2
abundance: NA
d_gene: TRBD2
v_gene: TRBV4-2

CDR3nt: TGCGCCAGCAGCTTTACAGGGGGCTCTGGAAACACCATATATTTT
CDR3aa: CASSFTGGSGNTIYF
j_gene: TRBJ1-3
abundance: NA
d_gene: TRBD1
v_gene: TRBV5-1

CDR3nt: TGTGCCAGCAGCATACTAGACAGGGGCTATGGCTACACCTTC
CDR3aa: CASSILDRGYGYTF
j_gene: TRBJ1-2
abundance: NA
d_gene: TRBD1
v_gene: TRBV5-6

CDR3nt: TGTGCCAGCAGTTTACCTGACAGGGTGCGGGGCTACACCTTC
CDR3aa: CASSLPDRVRGYTF
j_gene: TRBJ1-2
abundance: NA
d_gene: TRBD1
v_gene: TRBV28

CDR3nt: TGTGCCAGCTCACCACTACGGACTAGCGGGGGGGATGAGCAGTTCTTC
CDR3aa: CASSPLRTSGGDEQFF
j_gene: TRBJ2-1
abundance: NA
d_gene: TRBD2
v_gene: TRBV18